The 21 T cell receptor beta chains given below trace back to one sample, sequenced in a study of identical twins. TCRdb used MiXCR to reprocess the 5' RACE reads, holding one entry per CDR3 protein. The repertoire holds more than 1.5 million distinct CDR3 sequences, about 31% seen once, with 0.25% to 0.3% in the top ten. Sequencing was carried out using cord blood. These receptors came from a newborn girl in good health.

The chain joins TRBV28 to TRBJ2-5; 7 positions match TRBD2. Unmatched junction bases numbered 14, after V lost 5 bases and J lost 11 bases. CDR1 and CDR2 from the germline V gene are MDHEN and SYDVKM. The CDR3 sequence is 14 residues long. The CDR3 spells CASSVTGLSNEQYF. The DNA for the CDR3 is TGTGCCAGCAGTGTTACGGGACTAAGCAATGAGCAGTACTTC.

Notes on this clonotype: At one end the junction does not follow the germline gene, possibly because of a read error. The CDR3 is CASSPGWRNPEAFF. The CDR3 DNA reads TGTGCCAGCAGCCCGGGTTGGAGGAACCCTGAAGCTTTCTTT. The rearrangement uses TRBV7-9 and TRBJ1-1; D is ambiguous. The CDR3 runs 14 residues. The germline V gene encodes CDR1 SEHNR and CDR2 FQNEAQ (reference sequence).

On this clonotype itself: This may come from a read error, since a much larger clone is one base off. The V call is TRBV29-1, the J call TRBJ2-6; D unclear. Trimming took 8 bases from V and 0 from J, leaving 5 bases between them. The CDR3 covers 12 residues. The germline V gene has CDR1 SQVTM and CDR2 ANQGSEA. The CDR3 protein is CSILSGANVLTF. Here the CDR3 DNA reads TGCAGCATACTCTCTGGGGCCAACGTCCTGACTTTC.

Many counts were recorded for this clonotype. The chain is built from TRBV29-1 and TRBJ2-1; 10 nucleotides agree with TRBD2. Germline V gives CDR1 SQVTM, CDR2 ANQGSEA. Losses at the gene ends were 8 bases for V and 4 bases for J; bases not matched to a gene: 5. The CDR3 runs 13 residues. DNA for the CDR3: TGCAGCTGTAGCGGGAGGTTTTACAATGAGCAGTTCTTC. Protein: CSCSGRFYNEQFF.

Regarding this clonotype: One end of the junction varies from germline; a read error may be responsible. The rearrangement links TRBV10-3 to TRBJ2-5, with D unresolved. The germline V gene encodes CDR1 ENHRY and CDR2 SYGVKD. This CDR3 region has 13 residues. CDR3 protein: CAISRGLQETRYF. In DNA form, the CDR3 reads TGTGCCATCAGTAGAGGCCTCCAAGAGACCCGGTACTTC.

Concerning this clonotype: The junction departs from the called germline gene at one end, perhaps through a read error. The J gene is TRBJ1-4, the V gene TRBV3-1; no clear D. CDR1 is LGHDT and CDR2 is YNNKEL in the germline V gene (reference sequence). This CDR3 is 14 amino acids long. This chain's CDR3 is CASSHAATNGKLFF. The DNA of the CDR3 is TGTGCCAGCAGCCATGCCGCAACTAATGGAAAACTGTTTTTT. The full variable domain, completed using reference TRBV3-1 and TRBJ1-4, is DTAVSQTPKYLVTQMGNDKSIKCEQNLGHDTMYWYKQDSKKFLKIMFSYNNKELIINETVPNRFSPKSPDKAHLNLHINSLELGDSAVYFCASSHAATNGKLFFGSGTQLSVL.

This clonotype has only one observation. The V gene is TRBV5-6, the J gene TRBJ1-4, with D unresolved. The CDR3 is 15 amino acids. Trimming stripped 0 bases from V and 3 bases from J, with 9 bases between. Germline V gives CDR1 SGHDT, CDR2 YYEEEE. The CDR3: CASSLDFSPNEKLFF. Here the CDR3 DNA reads TGTGCCAGCAGCTTGGACTTTTCGCCTAATGAAAAACTGTTTTTT.

The gene calls are TRBV20-1 and TRBJ2-3; TRBD1 aligns across 8 bases. Germline CDR1 reads DFQATT; CDR2 reads SNEGSKA (reference sequence). This CDR3 is 13 amino acids long. V shed 1 base and J 5 bases; nucleotides not matched to a gene: 2. CDR3 residues: CSARGQGKDTQYF. The CDR3 DNA follows: TGCAGTGCTAGAGGACAGGGGAAAGATACGCAGTATTTT.

The chain uses TRBV2 and TRBJ2-2; 13 bases align to TRBD2. There are 17 residues in the CDR3. The germline CDR1 and CDR2 sequences are SNHLY and FYNNEI. Unmatched junction bases numbered 8, after V lost 4 bases and J lost 6 bases. The CDR3 DNA reads TGTGCCAGCAGTGTAAAACCGGGACTAGCGGGACCCGGGGAGCTGTTTTTT. This codes for CASSVKPGLAGPGELFF.

This chain links TRBV4-2 with TRBJ2-3, with 12 nucleotides matching TRBD2. J gave up 3 bases and V 2 bases, and 9 bases lay outside the gene matches. This CDR3 spans 18 amino acids. The germline V gene encodes CDR1 LGHNA and CDR2 YNFKEQ. This CDR3 reads CASSQLRSSGGATDTQYF. In DNA, the CDR3 is TGTGCCAGCAGCCAATTACGATCTAGCGGGGGGGCAACAGATACGCAGTATTTT.

V is TRBV7-2 and J is TRBJ2-7; possibly TRBD2 for D (5 bases). Trimming left V 5 bases short and J 5 bases short, with 19 bases between. The CDR3 runs 15 residues. CDR1 SGHTA and CDR2 FQGNSA come from the germline V gene. The CDR3 here is CASSALGSSFNEQYF. The CDR3, as DNA: TGTGCCAGCAGCGCACTAGGGTCTAGCTTTAACGAGCAGTACTTC.

This clonotype is a singleton in its sample. The chain is built from TRBV20-1 and TRBJ1-5; D gene uncertain. The CDR3 runs 13 residues. Looked up from germline, CDR1 is DFQATT and CDR2 is SNEGSKA (reference sequence). Trimming shortened V by 4 bases and J by 6 bases, and 13 bases separated the two germline ends. The CDR3 nucleotides are TGCAGTGCTATCCGCAGTCCCGCTCAGCCCCAGCATTTT. Residues: CSAIRSPAQPQHF.

The chain uses TRBV6-5 and TRBJ2-3; 10 nucleotides match TRBD2. Germline V gene lookup returns CDR1 MNHEY and CDR2 SVGAGI. After removal of 4 bases from V and 4 bases from J, the junction contained 8 bases not matched to a gene. The CDR3 is 16 amino acids. The chain's CDR3 is CASSFRLAGFADTQYF. CDR3 nucleotide sequence: TGTGCCAGCAGTTTCCGACTAGCGGGTTTCGCAGATACGCAGTATTTT.

This clonotype was counted between two and nine times. The DNA for the CDR3 is TGTGCCAGCAGCGTAGCGAGGGACTTAAGGTACAATGAGCAGTTCTTC. It specifies CASSVARDLRYNEQFF. The chain links TRBV9 to TRBJ2-1, with D possibly TRBD2 on 6 matching bases. Trimming pared 0 bases from V and 4 bases from J, leaving 14 bases between. The CDR3 sequence is 16 residues long. CDR1 and CDR2 from the germline V gene are SGDLS and YYNGEE.

This clonotype was recorded at least ten times. J is TRBJ2-7 and V is TRBV4-1, with D tentatively TRBD2 (6 bases). The CDR3 has 14 residues. V lost 0 bases to trimming and J lost 4 bases, with 10 bases between them. The V gene's germline CDR1 is MGHRA and CDR2 YSYEKL. The CDR3 region has the DNA TGCGCCAGCAGCCAAGATGTCGGAGGGTACGAGCAGTACTTC. Its translation is CASSQDVGGYEQYF.

This clonotype was seen a few times. This chain uses TRBV20-1 with TRBJ1-2, with D perhaps matching TRBD1 (5 bases). The CDR3 covers 12 residues. V was cut by 1 base and J by 11 bases, with 14 bases left in between. Per the germline V gene, CDR1 is DFQATT and CDR2 is SNEGSKA (reference sequence). The CDR3 DNA follows: TGCAGTGCTAGAGGAACCCAGGGAAGGTACACCTTC. Its protein product is CSARGTQGRYTF.

The sample holds one count of this clonotype. This sequence joins TRBV27 and TRBJ1-4, with D hard to call. Trimming stripped 2 bases from V and 3 bases from J, with 13 bases between. Germline CDR1 is MNHEY and CDR2 is SMNVEV (reference sequence). This CDR3 is 16 amino acids long. CDR3: CASSLGQPGPNEKLFF. CDR3 coding DNA: TGTGCCAGCAGTTTAGGTCAGCCGGGTCCTAATGAAAAACTGTTTTTT.

The rearrangement links TRBV6-1 to TRBJ2-5; 13 positions match TRBD2. J lost 3 bases, V lost 3 bases, and 1 base had no gene match. This CDR3 has 15 residues. Germline V gene lookup returns CDR1 MNHNS and CDR2 SASEGT. The DNA of the CDR3 is TGTGCCAGCAGTGACGGACTAGCGGGGGAAGAGACCCAGTACTTC. Its translation is CASSDGLAGEETQYF.

The chain links TRBV3-1 to TRBJ1-2; a weak D match, TRBD1 (5 bases). Trimming pared 2 bases from V and 8 bases from J, leaving 15 bases between. Germline V gene lookup returns CDR1 LGHDT and CDR2 YNNKEL (reference sequence). CDR3 length equals 14 residues. This CDR3 reads CASSQRQGVYGYTF. The DNA for the CDR3 is TGTGCCAGCAGCCAACGGCAGGGAGTTTACGGCTACACCTTC. The complete variable domain, with remaining parts taken from reference TRBV3-1 and TRBJ1-2, reads DTAVSQTPKYLVTQMGNDKSIKCEQNLGHDTMYWYKQDSKKFLKIMFSYNNKELIINETVPNRFSPKSPDKAHLNLHINSLELGDSAVYFCASSQRQGVYGYTFGSGTRLTVV.

The gene calls are TRBV24-1 and TRBJ2-5; tentatively, D is TRBD1 or TRBD2 (5 bases each). The V end was cut by 6 bases, the J end by 3 bases, with 10 bases between. This CDR3 contains 13 residues. The V gene's germline CDR1 is KGHDR and CDR2 SFDVKD. The CDR3 bases are TGTGCCACCAGTTCCTTGGGGGAAGAGACCCAGTACTTC. Encoded protein: CATSSLGEETQYF.

The rearrangement links TRBV5-1 to TRBJ2-4; TRBD2 matches at 14 bases. This CDR3 is built from 18 residues. Losses at the gene ends were 4 bases for V and 3 bases for J; bases not matched to a gene: 9. The germline V gene encodes CDR1 SGHRS and CDR2 YFSETQ. The CDR3 DNA reads TGCGCCAGCAGCCCTGGACTAGCGGGAGGAAAGGACAAAAACATTCAGTACTTC. Protein product: CASSPGLAGGKDKNIQYF.